Reported below is one T cell receptor (beta chain). This clone was counted a few times. The antigen it binds to is not known. No much larger clone exists at a distance of one base, and base qualities are not known. TCRbeta CDR3 regions were amplified from genomic DNA by means of the immunoSEQ Assay, a bias-controlled multiplex PCR. The authors' pipeline ran thus. Nucleated cell counts per sample were estimated from amplification of reference gene primers within the assay. Sequence reads were collapsed and filtered to measure the absolute abundance of every unique TCRbeta CDR3 rearrangement. For each sample, productive Simpson clonality was calculated as the square root of Simpson's diversity index across productive rearrangements. In TCRdb, the immuneACCESS table is reduced to in-frame sequences with V and J assigned. These tables do not hold every clone; where another copy was compared, an unresolved V gene accounts for under half, and the others remain unexplained. Clone size and V and J calls were adopted from that table, with D and trimming inferred from the DNA. For this sample the table gives more than 85,000 clones, of which approximately 90% were detected only once. Jointly, the top ten make up roughly 0.99% of the sample.

This sample stems from a study of blood T cell repertoires in COVID-19 (dated by TCRdb to about 2020). Context from the whole study: Collaborator samples came from the United States, Italy and Spain and covered acute and convalescent phases of COVID-19. The prospective study material was composed of cDNA or gDNA derived from T cells, B-cell-depleted T cells, or PBMCs. The dataset comprised deeply sampled blood TCRbeta repertoires from subjects exposed to, actively infected with, or recovered from COVID-19. The repertoires were released in a freely available public database meant as a resource for research on the immune response to SARS-CoV-2. The samples were drawn from the first 160 participants of the ongoing ImmuneRACE study and from 1,254 subjects provided by 6 global collaborators. The sample metadata nearly always contained a de-identified subject ID, COVID-19 status, age in years and sex. Where available, HLA class I and class II types were taken from metadata supplied by the sample provider and were not determined by assay-based typing. The paper as a whole reports these results and caveats: The quantity of clinical and demographic metadata differed by source and by participant and was supplied without curation.

CDR1 and CDR2, looked up from the germline V gene, are MNHEY and SVGAGI. Relative to germline, V is missing 6 bases and J is missing 5 bases, with 9 bases of the junction outside any gene match. The CDR3 has 15 amino acids, counting the end cysteine and phenylalanine. The entry retains the CDR3 DNA only, 45 bases that are in frame from base 1. Whole blood was collected in K2EDTA tubes by collaborating institutions according to the institutions' own protocols. Collaborator samples were shipped for TCRbeta analysis as frozen whole blood, isolated PBMCs, or DNA extracted from either sample type. The sequence links TRBV6-5 to TRBJ2-7; TRBD1 agrees with 11 junctional bases. This sequence was found in a man between 60 and 70 years old with acute or convalescent COVID-19. The sequencing input was peripheral blood. The encoded CDR3 is CASRAGQGEFNEQYF. Here is the DNA: TGTGCCAGCAGAGCGGGACAGGGGGAATTCAACGAGCAGTACTTC.